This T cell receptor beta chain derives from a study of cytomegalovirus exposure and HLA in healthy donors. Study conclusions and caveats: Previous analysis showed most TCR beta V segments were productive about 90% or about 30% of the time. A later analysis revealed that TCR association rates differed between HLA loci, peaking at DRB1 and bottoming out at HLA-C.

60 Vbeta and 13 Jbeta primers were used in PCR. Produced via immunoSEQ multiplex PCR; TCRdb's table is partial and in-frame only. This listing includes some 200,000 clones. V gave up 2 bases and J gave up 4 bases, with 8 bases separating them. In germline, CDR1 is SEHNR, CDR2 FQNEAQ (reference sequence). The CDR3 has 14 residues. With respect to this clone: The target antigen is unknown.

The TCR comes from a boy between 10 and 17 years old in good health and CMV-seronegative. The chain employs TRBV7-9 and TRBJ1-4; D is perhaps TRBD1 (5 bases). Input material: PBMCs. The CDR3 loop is CASSLQGLNEKLFF. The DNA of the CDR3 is TGTGCCAGCAGCTTACAGGGCCTTAATGAAAAACTGTTTTTT.